A single sample gave rise to the 23 T cell receptor beta chains below, sequenced in a study of shared clonotypes between healthy human individuals. Data came from immunoSEQ multiplex PCR; TCRdb stores just in-frame clones and leaves some out. This table holds hundreds of thousands of clones, around 95% found once. Terminally differentiated effector memory CD45RA+ cells were excluded from the naive CD8 cells, which were CD45RO-negative and positively selected for CCR7. Sequences were obtained from naive CD8+ T cells sorted from blood. Receptors were obtained from a woman in her twenties or thirties in good health.

The CDR3 loop reads CASRWYSNQPQHF. The CDR3 DNA reads TGTGCCAGCAGGTGGTATAGCAATCAGCCCCAGCATTTT. The genes are TRBV28 and TRBJ1-5; D gene ambiguous. With 6 bases removed from V and 0 bases from J, the gap between germline ends came to 6 bases. The length of the CDR3 is 13 residues. Germline CDR1 is MDHEN and CDR2 is SYDVKM.

The chain couples TRBV5-1 to TRBJ1-1; the D is unclear. Deletions cut 4 bases from V and 3 bases from J, with 10 bases between. Germline lookup yields CDR1 SGHRS and CDR2 YFSETQ. CDR3 size: 13 residues. This CDR3 is CASSAVGDTEAFF. The CDR3 region has the DNA TGCGCCAGCAGCGCGGTAGGAGACACTGAAGCTTTCTTT.

V usage is TRBV14 and J usage is TRBJ1-6, with 7 bases lining up with TRBD1. Germline V lookup: CDR1 SGHDN, CDR2 FVKESK. J gave up 7 bases and V 2 bases, and 2 bases lay outside the gene matches. The CDR3 covers 14 residues. The CDR3 is CASSQMGQNSPLHF. The CDR3 DNA reads TGTGCCAGCAGCCAAATGGGACAGAATTCACCCCTCCACTTT.

The gene calls are TRBV25-1 and TRBJ1-4, with unresolved D. Looked up from germline, CDR1 is MGHDK and CDR2 is SYGVNS. Trimming pared 4 bases from V and 6 bases from J, leaving 15 bases between. The CDR3 is 15 amino acids. CDR3 region: CASSVPGWGDEKLFF. For the CDR3, the DNA is TGTGCCAGCAGTGTACCCGGGTGGGGAGATGAAAAACTGTTTTTT.

The chain recombines TRBV19 with TRBJ2-7; D gene uncertain. CDR3 size: 15 residues. Trimming stripped 1 base from V and 3 bases from J, with 13 bases between. In germline, CDR1 is LNHDA, CDR2 SQIVND (reference sequence). In DNA, the CDR3 is TGTGCCAGTAGTATAGTTTTAGGGCCAAGCTACGAGCAGTACTTC. Its protein product is CASSIVLGPSYEQYF.

Points on this clone: Different DNA sequences within this sample yield the same CDR3. This chain uses TRBV4-2 with TRBJ2-3; D gene unclear. Trimming cost V 4 bases and J 3 bases, with 5 bases left between them. The CDR3 length is 12 residues. Germline lookup yields CDR1 LGHNA and CDR2 YNFKEQ. The CDR3 DNA reads as TGTGCCAGCAGCCTTAGGACAGATACGCAGTATTTT. Its protein is CASSLRTDTQYF.

The chain uses TRBV7-9 and TRBJ1-1, with D perhaps TRBD1 (6 bases). The CDR3 covers 12 residues. In germline, CDR1 is SEHNR, CDR2 FQNEAQ (reference sequence). V was pared by 5 bases and J by 5 bases, with 9 bases between. The CDR3 loop is CASSTGLTEAFF. The DNA of the CDR3 is TGTGCCAGCAGCACAGGGTTGACTGAAGCTTTCTTT.

V usage is TRBV7-9 and J usage is TRBJ2-7; D is unclear. V shed 2 bases and J shed 5 bases, with 7 bases lying between them. From germline, CDR1 is SEHNR and CDR2 FQNEAQ (reference sequence). The CDR3 consists of 12 residues. The CDR3 DNA sequence: TGTGCCAGCAGCTTATTCGCGAACGAGCAGTACTTC. Protein sequence: CASSLFANEQYF. The entire variable domain, with the rest obtained from reference TRBV7-9 and TRBJ2-7, is as follows: DTGVSQNPRHKITKRGQNVTFRCDPISEHNRLYWYRQTLGQGPEFLTYFQNEAQLEKSRLLSDRFSAERPKGSFSTLEIQRTEQGDSAMYLCASSLFANEQYFGPGTRLTVT.

J is TRBJ2-1 and V is TRBV2, with 11 bases lining up with TRBD2. Trimming took 5 bases from V and 6 from J; bases not matched to a gene: 9. The germline V gene has CDR1 SNHLY and CDR2 FYNNEI. This CDR3 spans 16 amino acids. CDR3 protein: CASSSAPGTSGNEQFF. CDR3 nucleotide sequence: TGTGCCAGCAGTTCGGCTCCCGGGACTAGCGGCAATGAGCAGTTCTTC.

The rearrangement links TRBV23-1 to TRBJ2-7; 7 nucleotides match TRBD2. TRBV23-1 is placed among ORFs of uncertain function. Trimming took 6 bases from V and 5 from J; bases not matched to a gene: 7. The CDR3 runs 13 residues. The DNA for the CDR3 is TGCGCCAGCAGAGCCCGGGGGGAGGACGAGCAGTACTTC. It codes for CASRARGEDEQYF.

The genes are TRBV27 and TRBJ1-2; D call uncertain. CDR3 size: 13 residues. The V end lost 3 bases, the J end lost 2 bases, and 7 bases lay between the germline ends. Germline V gene lookup returns CDR1 MNHEY and CDR2 SMNVEV (reference sequence). The CDR3 protein is CASSFYSNYGYTF. CDR3 nucleotide sequence: TGTGCCAGCAGTTTTTACTCGAACTATGGCTACACCTTC.

The genes are TRBV9 and TRBJ2-2; D assignment may be TRBD1 or TRBD2 (5 bases each). V lost 0 bases, J lost 3 bases, and 12 bases lay in between. This CDR3 has 16 amino acids. Germline values: CDR1 SGDLS, CDR2 YYNGEE. For the CDR3, the DNA is TGTGCCAGCAGCGTAGCTTCAGGGACCGACACCGGGGAGCTGTTTTTT. This gives the protein CASSVASGTDTGELFF.

The chain combines TRBV6-5 with TRBJ2-7; no clear D gene. Germline loops: CDR1 MNHEY, CDR2 SVGAGI. The germline V and J ends were trimmed by 4 bases and 0 bases, with 7 bases remaining between them. The CDR3 length is 13 residues. CDR3 sequence: CASSFQSSYEQYF. The CDR3 DNA reads TGTGCCAGCAGTTTTCAGAGCTCCTACGAGCAGTACTTC.

This clone is a singleton in its sample. The chain uses TRBV18 and TRBJ2-1; D ambiguous. Trimming removed 0 bases at V and 8 bases at J, with 8 bases between. The germline CDR1 and CDR2 sequences are KGHSH and LQKENI. The CDR3 consists of 13 residues. The CDR3 DNA is TGTGCCAGCTCACCACCGGTTTCAGATGAGCAGTTCTTC. Translation: CASSPPVSDEQFF.

The chain joins TRBV7-9 to TRBJ2-7; 7 bases fit TRBD2. Germline V gene data show CDR1 as SEHNR and CDR2 as FQNEAQ (reference sequence). This CDR3 region has 13 residues. Unmatched junction bases numbered 3, after V lost 6 bases and J lost 1 base. DNA for the CDR3: TGTGCCAGCAGGGCGGGGGAATCCTACGAGCAGTACTTC. It yields the protein CASRAGESYEQYF.

The V call is TRBV21-1, the J call TRBJ1-2; TRBD1 is the table's D call and was not checked against the DNA. TRBV21-1 is labeled a pseudogene. This CDR3 is 15 amino acids long. In nucleotides, the CDR3 is TGTGCCAGCAGCAAAGCGCGGGGACAGCCCTATGGCTACACCTTC. It codes for CASSKARGQPYGYTF.

This clone has only one observation. The CDR3 DNA sequence: TGCAGCGCCACGACTAGCGGGAGTATGAATGAGCAGTTCTTC. As protein: CSATTSGSMNEQFF. This chain joins TRBV29-1 and TRBJ2-1, with 12 bases fitting TRBD2. V was clipped by 7 bases and J by 7 bases; unmatched bases: 8. The germline CDR1 and CDR2 sequences are SQVTM and ANQGSEA. There are 14 residues in the CDR3.

The chain joins TRBV15 to TRBJ2-7; D perhaps matches TRBD2 (6 bases). V was clipped by 0 bases and J by 2 bases, with 14 bases between them. The germline V gene has CDR1 LNHNV and CDR2 YYDKDF (reference sequence). CDR3 length: 16 amino acids. Here the CDR3 reads CATSRDLGTEPYEQYF. As DNA, the CDR3 is TGTGCCACCAGCAGAGACCTCGGGACTGAACCCTACGAGCAGTACTTC. The entire variable domain, with the rest obtained from reference TRBV15 and TRBJ2-7, is as follows: DAMVIQNPRYQVTQFGKPVTLSCSQTLNHNVMYWYQQKSSQAPKLLFHYYDKDFNNEADTPDNFQSRRPNTSFCFLDIRSPGLGDTAMYLCATSRDLGTEPYEQYFGPGTRLTVT.

The chain carries TRBV6-6 and TRBJ1-3; D not resolved. The V end lost 2 bases, the J end lost 1 base, and 3 bases lay between the germline ends. CDR1 and CDR2 (germline): MNHNY, SVGAGI (reference sequence). This CDR3 is 13 amino acids long. The CDR3 region is CASSYSSGNTIYF. The CDR3 DNA follows: TGTGCCAGCAGTTACAGTTCTGGAAACACCATATATTTT.

The rearrangement joins TRBV5-6 to TRBJ2-7, with TRBD1 identical over 7 bases. The V gene's germline CDR1 is SGHDT and CDR2 YYEEEE. V shed 0 bases and J 5 bases; nucleotides not matched to a gene: 8. The CDR3 is made up of 15 amino acids. CDR3 in amino acids: CASSLAPRGSHEQYF. CDR3 nucleotide sequence: TGTGCCAGCAGCTTGGCGCCCAGGGGGTCCCACGAGCAGTACTTC.

The chain has TRBV27 and TRBJ1-5, with 10 bases matching TRBD1. Per the germline V gene, CDR1 is MNHEY and CDR2 is SMNVEV (reference sequence). V lost 6 bases, J lost 5 bases, and 7 bases stayed unmatched. The CDR3 sequence is 15 residues long. The DNA for the CDR3 is TGTGCCAGCAGCTCGGGACAGGGGACGTATCAGCCCCAGCATTTT. It is translated as CASSSGQGTYQPQHF.

This sequence joins TRBV5-8 and TRBJ2-1; D possibly corresponds to TRBD1 (5 bases). CDR3 length: 15 amino acids. V was clipped by 1 base and J by 6 bases, with 14 bases between them. Germline CDR1 SGHTS, CDR2 YDEGEE. The CDR3 DNA is TGTGCCAGCAGCTTGTCCGGACACAGACTCAATGAGCAGTTCTTC. Its protein is CASSLSGHRLNEQFF.

The rearrangement joins TRBV11-2 to TRBJ2-4; 8 nucleotides align to TRBD2. The CDR3 contains 18 residues. V shed 1 base, J shed 6 bases, and the junction held 14 bases outside the gene matches. CDR1 is SGHAT, CDR2 FQNNGV, per germline. The CDR3 here is CASSLGGAGGPPGNIQYF. The DNA for the CDR3 is TGTGCCAGCAGCTTAGGAGGGGCGGGAGGCCCTCCGGGAAACATTCAGTACTTC.